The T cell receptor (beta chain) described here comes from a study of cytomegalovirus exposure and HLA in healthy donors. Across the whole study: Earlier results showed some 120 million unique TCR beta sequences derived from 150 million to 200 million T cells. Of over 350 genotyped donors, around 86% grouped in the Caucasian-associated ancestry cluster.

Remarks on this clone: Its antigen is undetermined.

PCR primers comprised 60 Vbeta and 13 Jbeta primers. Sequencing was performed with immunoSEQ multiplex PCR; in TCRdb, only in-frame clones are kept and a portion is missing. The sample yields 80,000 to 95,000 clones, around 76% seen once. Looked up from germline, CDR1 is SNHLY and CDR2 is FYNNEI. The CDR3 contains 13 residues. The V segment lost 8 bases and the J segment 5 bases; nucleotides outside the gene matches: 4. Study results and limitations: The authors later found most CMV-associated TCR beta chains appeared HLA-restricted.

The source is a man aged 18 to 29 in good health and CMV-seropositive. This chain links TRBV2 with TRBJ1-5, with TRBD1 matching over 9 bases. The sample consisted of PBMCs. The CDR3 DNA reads TGTGCCAGCCGGACAGGGGACCATCAGCCCCAGCATTTT. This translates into CASRTGDHQPQHF.